The present T cell receptor beta chain was sequenced within a study of cytomegalovirus exposure and HLA in healthy donors. Overall study findings and caveats: Fewer N-insertions than the roughly 670-donor mean were reportedly shown by an Asian-associated ancestry cluster in a later analysis.

With 60 Vbeta and 13 Jbeta primers, the PCR was carried out. Sequencing used immunoSEQ multiplex PCR; TCRdb keeps in-frame clones, though not all of them. The profile shows approximately 170,000 clones, around 85% of them singletons. Details on this clone: Antigen: not known.

Germline V gives CDR1 MDHEN, CDR2 SYDVKM. This CDR3 contains 14 residues. The V and J ends lost 3 bases and 1 base respectively, with 4 bases between them. The chain uses TRBV28 and TRBJ1-6; D is ambiguous. The sample comprised PBMCs. This sequence originates from a boy aged 2 to 9 in good health and CMV-seronegative. CDR3 DNA: TGTGCCAGCAGTTTTAATTCCTATAATTCACCCCTCCACTTT. It specifies CASSFNSYNSPLHF.